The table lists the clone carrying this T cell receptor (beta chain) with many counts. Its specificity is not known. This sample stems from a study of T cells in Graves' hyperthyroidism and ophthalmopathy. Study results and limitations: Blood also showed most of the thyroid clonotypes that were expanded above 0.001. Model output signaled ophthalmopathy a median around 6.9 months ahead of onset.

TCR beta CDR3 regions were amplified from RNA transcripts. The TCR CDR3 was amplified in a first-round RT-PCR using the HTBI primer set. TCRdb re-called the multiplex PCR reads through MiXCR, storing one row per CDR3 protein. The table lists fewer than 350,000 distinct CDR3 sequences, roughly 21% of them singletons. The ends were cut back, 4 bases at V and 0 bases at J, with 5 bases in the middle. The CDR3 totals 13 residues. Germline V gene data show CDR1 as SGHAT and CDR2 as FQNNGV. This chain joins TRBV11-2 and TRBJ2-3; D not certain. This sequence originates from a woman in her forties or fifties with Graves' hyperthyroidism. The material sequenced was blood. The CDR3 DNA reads TGTGCCAGCAGCTCAGGCAGCACAGATACGCAGTATTTT. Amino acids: CASSSGSTDTQYF.